This TCR beta chain was sequenced in a study of T cells in Graves' hyperthyroidism and ophthalmopathy. CDR1 is PRHDT, CDR2 FYEKMQ, per germline (reference sequence). V was trimmed by 4 bases and J by 4 bases, leaving 13 bases between them. The CDR3 has 14 amino acids. General observations from the study: Stable hyperthyroidism was separated from ophthalmopathy by a model based on 13 V-J features. The model's output predicted ophthalmopathy at a median of approximately 6.5 months prior to onset.

This clonotype was observed at least ten times. Antigen: not known. RNA transcripts provided the source from which TCR beta CDR3 regions were amplified. With the HTBI primer set, the TCR CDR3 went through a first round of RT-PCR. TCRdb re-analysed the multiplex PCR reads in MiXCR, keeping a single row per CDR3 protein. The sample records 610,000 or so distinct CDR3 sequences, around 42% being singletons. Among the patients, aged 18 to 65, hyperthyroidism was newly diagnosed and had lasted under 2 months. Sequencing input: peripheral blood or thyroid tissue (not recorded which). The source of this sequence is a woman younger than 35 with Graves' hyperthyroidism. V gene TRBV13 combines with J gene TRBJ2-5, with TRBD2 as a possible D gene (7 bases). CDR3 nucleotides: TGTGCCAGCAGCTCGCGGGGAGGGGGAGAGACCCAGTACTTC. As protein: CASSSRGGGETQYF.